This T cell receptor (beta chain) was found in a study of cytomegalovirus exposure and HLA in healthy donors. In regard to this clone: Its antigen is not known.

Germline V gene sequence: CDR1 SGDLS, CDR2 YYNGEE. V gave up 2 bases and J gave up 1 base, with 7 bases separating them. The CDR3 consists of 14 residues. Study results and caveats: An observed cluster of highly shared sequence variants was recorded as a likely sequencing artifact. Accurate prediction of HLA-A and HLA-B alleles (for most subjects) was reportedly achieved from TCR beta sequences. Immune exposure information available was restricted to CMV serostatus.

The primer mix had 60 Vbeta and 13 Jbeta primers. This table comes from immunoSEQ multiplex PCR, and its TCRdb copy is limited to in-frame clones, with some not included. The sample shows some 110,000 clones, about a tenth of them seen only once. The gene calls are TRBV9 and TRBJ1-5; D unresolved. Sequencing used PBMCs. The clonotype was recovered from a man between 35 and 55 years old in good health and CMV-seropositive. This chain's CDR3 is CASSVESSNQPQHF. The CDR3 DNA follows: TGTGCCAGCAGCGTCGAAAGCAGCAATCAGCCCCAGCATTTT.